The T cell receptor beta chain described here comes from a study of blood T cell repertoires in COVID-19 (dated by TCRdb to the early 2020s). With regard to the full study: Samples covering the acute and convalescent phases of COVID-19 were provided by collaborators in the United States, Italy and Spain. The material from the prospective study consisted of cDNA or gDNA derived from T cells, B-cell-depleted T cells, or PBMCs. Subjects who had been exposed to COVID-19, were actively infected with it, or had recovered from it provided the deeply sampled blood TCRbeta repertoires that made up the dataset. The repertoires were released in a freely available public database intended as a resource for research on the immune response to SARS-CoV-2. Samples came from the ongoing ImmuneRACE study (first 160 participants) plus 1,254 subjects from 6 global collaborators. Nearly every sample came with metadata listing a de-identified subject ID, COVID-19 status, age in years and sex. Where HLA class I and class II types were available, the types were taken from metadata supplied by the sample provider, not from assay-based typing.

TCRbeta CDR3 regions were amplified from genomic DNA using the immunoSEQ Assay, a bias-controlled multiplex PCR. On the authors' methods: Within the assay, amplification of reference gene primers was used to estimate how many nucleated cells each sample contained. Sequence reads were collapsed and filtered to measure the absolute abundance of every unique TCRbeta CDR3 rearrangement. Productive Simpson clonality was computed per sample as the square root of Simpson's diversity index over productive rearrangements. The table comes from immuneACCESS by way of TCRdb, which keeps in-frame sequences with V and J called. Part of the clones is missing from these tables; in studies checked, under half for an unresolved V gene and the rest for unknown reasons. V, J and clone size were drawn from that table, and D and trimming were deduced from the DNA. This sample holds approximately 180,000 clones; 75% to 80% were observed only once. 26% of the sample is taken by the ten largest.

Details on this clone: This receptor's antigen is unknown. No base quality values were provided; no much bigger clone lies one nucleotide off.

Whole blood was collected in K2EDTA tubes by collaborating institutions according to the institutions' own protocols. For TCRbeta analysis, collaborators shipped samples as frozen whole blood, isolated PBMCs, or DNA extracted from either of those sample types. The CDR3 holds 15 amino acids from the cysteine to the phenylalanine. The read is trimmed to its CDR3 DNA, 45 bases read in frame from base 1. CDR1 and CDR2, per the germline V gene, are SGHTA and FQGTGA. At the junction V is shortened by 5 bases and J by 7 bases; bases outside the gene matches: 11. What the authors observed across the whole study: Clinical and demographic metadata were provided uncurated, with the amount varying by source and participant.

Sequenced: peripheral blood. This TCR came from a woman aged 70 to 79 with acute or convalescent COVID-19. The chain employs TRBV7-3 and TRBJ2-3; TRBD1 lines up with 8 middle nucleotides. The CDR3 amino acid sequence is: CASSPTGGGPHTQYF. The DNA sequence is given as TGTGCCAGCAGCCCAACAGGGGGTGGACCTCATACGCAGTATTTT. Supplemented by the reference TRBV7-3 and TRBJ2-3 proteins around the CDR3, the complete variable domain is GAGVSQTPSNKVTEKGKYVELRCDPISGHTALYWYRQSLGQGPEFLIYFQGTGAADDSGLPNDRFFAVRPEGSVSTLKIQRTERGDSAVYLCASSPTGGGPHTQYFGPGTRLTVL.